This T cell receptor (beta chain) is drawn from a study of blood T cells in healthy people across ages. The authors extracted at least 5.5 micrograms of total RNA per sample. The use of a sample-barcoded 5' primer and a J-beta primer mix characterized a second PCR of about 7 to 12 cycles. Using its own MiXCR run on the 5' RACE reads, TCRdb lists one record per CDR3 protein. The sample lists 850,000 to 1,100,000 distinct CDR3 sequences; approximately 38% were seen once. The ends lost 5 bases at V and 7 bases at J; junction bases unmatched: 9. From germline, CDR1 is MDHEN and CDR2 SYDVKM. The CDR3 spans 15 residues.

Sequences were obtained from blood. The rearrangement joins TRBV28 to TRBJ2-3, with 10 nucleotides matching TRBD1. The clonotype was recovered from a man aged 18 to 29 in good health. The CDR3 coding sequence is TGTGCCAGCAGTCTCCCGGGACAGGGGCCGAATACGCAGTATTTT. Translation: CASSLPGQGPNTQYF. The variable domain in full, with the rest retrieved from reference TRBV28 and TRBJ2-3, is DVKVTQSSRYLVKRTGEKVFLECVQDMDHENMFWYRQDPGLGLRLIYFSYDVKMKEKGDIPEGYSVSREKKERFSLILESASTNQTSMYLCASSLPGQGPNTQYFGPGTRLTVL.